These T cell receptor beta chains were read from a single sample in a study of patients and donors after allogeneic stem cell transplantation. TCRdb itself ran the RT-PCR reads through MiXCR, one entry per CDR3 protein. The profile covers roughly 880,000 distinct CDR3 sequences, with roughly 18% appearing a single time and 5% to 6.5% taken by the ten largest. The sequenced sample was blood, either unsorted or a sorted T cell fraction (not recorded which). The receptors derive from a human donor who was either an allogeneic HSCT recipient or a stem cell or donor lymphocyte infusion donor (not recorded which). It is not recorded whose cells these are; they may come from a transplant donor. CDR3s include the opening cysteine and the closing phenylalanine or tryptophan. The order of the fields is CDR3 DNA, CDR3 protein, J gene, V gene, clone size, D gene. D genes are given only for firm matches. Expanded clones get a size class; other rows say once, few or many, or leave the size out.

TGCAGCGTTGAATGGACTAGCGGGAGAGCGGAGCAGTACTTC | CSVEWTSGRAEQYF | TRBJ2-7 | TRBV29-1 | few | TRBD2
TGTGCCACCAGTGCCGGGGGAACAGTGTCCGACGAGCAGTACTTC | CATSAGGTVSDEQYF | TRBJ2-7 | TRBV24-1 | few | .
TGCGCCAGCAGCATGAGACAGGGGGAGAGGGCTTTCTTT | CASSMRQGERAFF | TRBJ1-1 | TRBV5-1 | few | TRBD1
TGCGCCAGCAGCTTGGTGGGCGGATTTATCACAGATACGCAGTATTTT | CASSLVGGFITDTQYF | TRBJ2-3 | TRBV5-1 | few | .
TGCAGCGTTGCTCGGGACAGAGACAAAGAGACCCAGTACTTC | CSVARDRDKETQYF | TRBJ2-5 | TRBV29-1 | . | TRBD1
TGCGCCAGCAGCCCGAGGACAGGGAGAGAGACCCAGTACTTC | CASSPRTGRETQYF | TRBJ2-5 | TRBV5-1 | . | TRBD1
TGTGCCAGCAGAGCGAGGGGACAGGGGGCGATTGAAGCTTTCTTT | CASRARGQGAIEAFF | TRBJ1-1 | TRBV12-3/TRBV12-4 | . | TRBD1
TGCAGTGCTAGAGAGGGTTATTATTCACCCCTCCACTTT | CSAREGYYSPLHF | TRBJ1-6 | TRBV20-1 | many | .
TGCGCCAGCAGCCCCCTGCGGGGACTCCAAGAGACCCAGTACTTC | CASSPLRGLQETQYF | TRBJ2-5 | TRBV5-1 | . | .
TGTGCCAGCAGCATCGGACAGGTGACTCCCCAGCCCCAGCATTTT | CASSIGQVTPQPQHF | TRBJ1-5 | TRBV5-6 | few | TRBD1
TGTGCCAGCATGGGCGGGAACACTGAAGCTTTCTTT | CASMGGNTEAFF | TRBJ1-1 | TRBV12-3/TRBV12-4 | once | .
TGTGCCAGCAGTTTCCGGCGGGGGGGCACAGATACGCAGTATTTT | CASSFRRGGTDTQYF | TRBJ2-3 | TRBV12-3/TRBV12-4 | few | TRBD2
TGTGCCTGGGGGAGCGGGACCAGAAAAAACATTCAGTACTTC | CAWGSGTRKNIQYF | TRBJ2-4 | TRBV30 | . | TRBD2
TGCGCCAGCAGCCAGTCCGGACGGGTCGAGCAGTACTTC | CASSQSGRVEQYF | TRBJ2-7 | TRBV4-1 | few | .
TGCGCCAGCAGCTTTTGTGAGCAGTTCTTC | CASSFCEQFF | TRBJ2-1 | TRBV5-1 | few | .
TGTGCCAGCAGCTTAGTTGGTCCCCACGCTGAGGATGGCTACACCTTC | CASSLVGPHAEDGYTF | TRBJ1-2 | TRBV7-2 | . | .
TGCGCCAGCAGCTTGGGGATGGGGAACACAGATACGCAGTATTTT | CASSLGMGNTDTQYF | TRBJ2-3 | TRBV5-1 | many | .
TGTGCCAGCAGCCAAGATTCTAGCGGGAGAGGTGGCCACAATGAGCAGTTCTTC | CASSQDSSGRGGHNEQFF | TRBJ2-1 | TRBV14 | . | TRBD2
TGCGCCAGCAGCCAAGATGCCACCCCTGGCTATGGCTACACCTTC | CASSQDATPGYGYTF | TRBJ1-2 | TRBV4-3 | few | .
TGTGCCAGCAGTCCCCGCGAATCAGGGAAACCAAATGAAAAACTGTTTTTT | CASSPRESGKPNEKLFF | TRBJ1-4 | TRBV12-3/TRBV12-4 | few | .
TGTGCCAGCAGCTTCTCTAGGAAGGGGGCTTGGGAGACCCAGTACTTC | CASSFSRKGAWETQYF | TRBJ2-5 | TRBV11-2 | . | TRBD1
TGTGCCAGCAGCCCCGAGGGTGTAGAGCAGTACTTC | CASSPEGVEQYF | TRBJ2-7 | TRBV28 | . | .
TGTGCCATCAGTGAGCGGCGCGGCGGTCCTGACACTGAAGCTTTCTTT | CAISERRGGPDTEAFF | TRBJ1-1 | TRBV10-3 | many | .